The table lists the clone carrying this T cell receptor (beta chain) with a count of one. Its antigen is as yet unknown. The sample originates from a study of cytomegalovirus exposure and HLA in healthy donors. Findings and caveats of the study: HLA restriction was apparent for most CMV-associated TCR beta chains in a later analysis. Researchers had no immune exposure information except CMV serostatus available. A later analysis linked a missense DCLRE1C variant to TCR beta V- and J-gene trimming. TCR beta chains associated with HLA were, in a later analysis, more clonally expanded than equally common others.

PCR amplification relied on 60 Vbeta primers (plus 13 Jbeta primers). The table came from immunoSEQ multiplex PCR; TCRdb's copy has only in-frame clones and leaves some out. This table holds about 83,000 clones, 75% to 85% found once. The CDR3 covers 16 residues. CDR1 and CDR2 (germline): SNHLY, FYNNEI. The V and J ends lost 5 bases and 5 bases, in that order; junction bases with no gene match: 11. The chain employs TRBV2 and TRBJ2-5; 10 bases line up with TRBD1. The sequence was obtained from a woman aged 30 to 39 in good health and CMV-seronegative. The sample comprised PBMCs. The CDR3 coding sequence is TGTGCCAGCAGTAAGCCCGACAGGGGGCGCTTGGAGACCCAGTACTTC. It translates to CASSKPDRGRLETQYF. Full variable domain (remainder filled in from reference TRBV2 and TRBJ2-5): EPEVTQTPSHQVTQMGQEVILRCVPISNHLYFYWYRQILGQKVEFLVSFYNNEISEKSEIFDDQFSVERPDGSNFTLKIRSTKLEDSAMYFCASSKPDRGRLETQYFGPGTRLLVL.